The 11 T cell receptor beta chains in this list originate from one sample, sequenced in a study of cytomegalovirus exposure and HLA in healthy donors. Vbeta (60) and Jbeta (13) primers were used in the PCR. Clones were sequenced by immunoSEQ multiplex PCR, and TCRdb holds only the in-frame ones, with some missing. The sample lists 150,000 or so clones; around 74% were seen once. The sequenced sample was PBMCs. The source of these receptors is a man aged 18 to 30 in good health and CMV-seronegative.

J is TRBJ2-2 and V is TRBV5-1; D gene unclear. The CDR3 consists of 14 residues. V was pared by 0 bases and J by 4 bases, with 7 bases between. Per the germline V gene, CDR1 is SGHRS and CDR2 is YFSETQ. CDR3: CASSLARPTGELFF. Written as DNA, the CDR3 is TGCGCCAGCAGCTTGGCCAGGCCCACCGGGGAGCTGTTTTTT.

The rearrangement links TRBV29-1 to TRBJ2-2; 7 positions agree with TRBD2. V shed 4 bases, J shed 5 bases, and the junction held 4 bases outside the gene matches. CDR3 length equals 13 residues. Germline lookup yields CDR1 SQVTM and CDR2 ANQGSEA. In DNA, the CDR3 is TGCAGCGTTGGAAAGGGAGGGACCGGGGAGCTGTTTTTT. It yields the protein CSVGKGGTGELFF.

The V gene is TRBV5-1, the J gene TRBJ2-1, with 8 bases matching TRBD2. CDR3 length equals 14 residues. Per the germline V gene, CDR1 is SGHRS and CDR2 is YFSETQ. Trimming cost V 4 bases and J 4 bases; bases outside gene matches: 4. CDR3 DNA: TGCGCCAGCAGCCCGGGACTAGATTACAATGAGCAGTTCTTC. Its translation is CASSPGLDYNEQFF.

J is TRBJ1-2 and V is TRBV28; 10 nucleotides match TRBD1. The germline V gene has CDR1 MDHEN and CDR2 SYDVKM. The ends lost 7 bases at V and 7 bases at J; junction bases unmatched: 12. This CDR3 contains 15 residues. The CDR3 sequence: CASMGQGPSFFGYTF. In nucleotides, the CDR3 is TGTGCCAGCATGGGACAGGGGCCTTCTTTTTTTGGCTACACCTTC.

The chain carries TRBV27 and TRBJ1-2; 7 bases line up with TRBD1. V was clipped by 8 bases and J by 3 bases; unmatched bases: 9. CDR3 length: 14 amino acids. Germline assignment: CDR1 MNHEY and CDR2 SMNVEV (reference sequence). In DNA, the CDR3 is TGTGCCAGCGCAAATACAGGGGCTCACTATGGCTACACCTTC. This sequence encodes CASANTGAHYGYTF.

The chain employs TRBV2 and TRBJ2-7; D is perhaps TRBD2 (7 bases). Trimming removed 2 bases from V and 0 bases from J, with 11 bases in between. The CDR3 sequence is 15 residues long. The V gene's germline CDR1 is SNHLY and CDR2 FYNNEI. This chain's CDR3 is CASSENGGPSYEQYF. The CDR3 DNA sequence: TGTGCCAGCAGTGAAAACGGGGGGCCCTCCTACGAGCAGTACTTC.

V gene TRBV6-5 combines with J gene TRBJ1-2; tentatively, D is TRBD1 (6 bases). Trimming pared 6 bases from V and 4 bases from J, leaving 15 bases between. The CDR3 covers 14 residues. Germline V gene sequence: CDR1 MNHEY, CDR2 SVGAGI. This chain's CDR3 is CASSREQGSYGYTF. The CDR3 DNA reads TGTGCCAGCAGCCGTGAACAGGGTTCCTATGGCTACACCTTC.

This chain joins TRBV4-1 and TRBJ2-5, with 8 bases that match TRBD1. In germline, CDR1 is MGHRA, CDR2 YSYEKL. The CDR3 is made up of 14 amino acids. V dropped 3 bases and J dropped 5; count of bases not matched to a gene: 5. The CDR3 spells CASSHGQGGETQYF. The CDR3 DNA reads as TGCGCCAGCAGCCACGGACAGGGAGGCGAGACCCAGTACTTC.

In its sample, this clone was seen a few times. The gene calls are TRBV5-1 and TRBJ1-2; D call uncertain. Per the germline V gene, CDR1 is SGHRS and CDR2 is YFSETQ. The CDR3 has 15 residues. The V and J ends lost 0 bases and 4 bases respectively, with 13 bases between them. The CDR3 DNA follows: TGCGCCAGCAGCTTGGGGGAGAACCCATTCTATGGCTACACCTTC. It translates to CASSLGENPFYGYTF.

V gene TRBV6-5 combines with J gene TRBJ1-6; D is unclear. Between the trimmed V and J ends, which lost 2 bases and 5 bases, there was a span of 7 bases. The V gene's germline CDR1 is MNHEY and CDR2 SVGAGI. The CDR3 consists of 14 residues. Here the CDR3 reads CASSYRGDNSPLHF. The CDR3 bases are TGTGCCAGCAGTTACCGGGGAGATAATTCACCCCTCCACTTT.

The chain combines TRBV5-1 with TRBJ1-1; 7 positions agree with TRBD1. V dropped 0 bases and J dropped 4; count of bases not matched to a gene: 3. The germline V gene encodes CDR1 SGHRS and CDR2 YFSETQ. This CDR3 is 14 amino acids long. Here the CDR3 reads CASSLVPGGTEAFF. CDR3 DNA: TGCGCCAGCAGCTTGGTCCCAGGGGGCACTGAAGCTTTCTTT.